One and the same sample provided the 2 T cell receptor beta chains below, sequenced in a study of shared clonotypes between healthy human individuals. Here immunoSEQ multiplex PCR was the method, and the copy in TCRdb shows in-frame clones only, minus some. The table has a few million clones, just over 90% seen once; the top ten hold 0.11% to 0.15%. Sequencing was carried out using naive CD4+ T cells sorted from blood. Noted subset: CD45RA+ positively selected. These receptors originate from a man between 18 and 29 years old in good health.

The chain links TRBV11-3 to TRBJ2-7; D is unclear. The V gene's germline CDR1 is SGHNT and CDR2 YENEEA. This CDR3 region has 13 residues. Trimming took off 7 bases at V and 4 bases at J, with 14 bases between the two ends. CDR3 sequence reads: CASTCLVRYEQYF. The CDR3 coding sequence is TGTGCCAGCACTTGCCTAGTCAGGTACGAGCAGTACTTC.

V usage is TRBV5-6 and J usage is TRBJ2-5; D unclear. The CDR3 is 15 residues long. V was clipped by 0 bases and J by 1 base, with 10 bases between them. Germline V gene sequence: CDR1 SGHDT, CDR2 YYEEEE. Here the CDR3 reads CASSLEGIPQETQYF. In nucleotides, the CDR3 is TGTGCCAGCAGCTTGGAAGGCATCCCCCAAGAGACCCAGTACTTC.